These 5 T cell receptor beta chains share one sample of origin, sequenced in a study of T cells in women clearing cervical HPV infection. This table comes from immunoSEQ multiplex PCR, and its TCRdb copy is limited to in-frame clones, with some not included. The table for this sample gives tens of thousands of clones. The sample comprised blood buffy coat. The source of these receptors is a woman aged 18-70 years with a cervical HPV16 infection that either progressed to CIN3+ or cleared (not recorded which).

CDR3 DNA, as far as it was read: TGCGCCAGCAGCTCGAGGACAGATAACTACAATGAC. The encoded protein is CASSSRTDNYND. The whole CDR3 sequence reads CASSSRTDNYNDYTF. This chain connects TRBV5-1 to TRBJ1-2; maybe TRBD1 (6 bases). The read finishes 3 residues shy of the CDR3 end, and the germline J gene is used to complete it. Germline CDR1 and CDR2: SGHRS and YFSETQ. The CDR3 is 15 amino acids.

The sequenced part of the CDR3 DNA is TGTGCCAGCAGCACCCTCGACAGGGTCAATGAAAAA. Protein: CASSTLDRVNEK. In full, the CDR3 reads CASSTLDRVNEKLFF. The chain employs TRBV5-6 and TRBJ1-4, with TRBD1 matching 7 bases. The observed sequence ends 3 residues before the CDR3 terminus, with the missing tail filled in from the germline J gene. Germline V gene lookup returns CDR1 SGHDT and CDR2 YYEEEE. The CDR3 is made up of 15 amino acids. Germline trimming cut 4 bases from V and 5 bases from J; bases unmatched to any gene: 8. Combining the CDR3 with reference TRBV5-6 and TRBJ1-4 gives the whole variable domain DAGVTQSPTHLIKTRGQQVTLRCSPKSGHDTVSWYQQALGQGPQFIFQYYEEEERQRGNFPDRFSGHQFPNYSSELNVNALLLGDSALYLCASSTLDRVNEKLFFGSGTQLSVL.

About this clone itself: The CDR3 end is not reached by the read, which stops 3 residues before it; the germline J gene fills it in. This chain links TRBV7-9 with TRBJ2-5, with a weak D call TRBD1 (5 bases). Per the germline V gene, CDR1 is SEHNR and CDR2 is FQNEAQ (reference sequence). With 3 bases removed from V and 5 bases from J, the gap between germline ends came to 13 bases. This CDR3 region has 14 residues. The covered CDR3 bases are TGTGCCAGCAGCTTGGGGCAGTCGGCGGAGACC. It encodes CASSLGQSAET. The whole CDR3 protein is CASSLGQSAETQYF.

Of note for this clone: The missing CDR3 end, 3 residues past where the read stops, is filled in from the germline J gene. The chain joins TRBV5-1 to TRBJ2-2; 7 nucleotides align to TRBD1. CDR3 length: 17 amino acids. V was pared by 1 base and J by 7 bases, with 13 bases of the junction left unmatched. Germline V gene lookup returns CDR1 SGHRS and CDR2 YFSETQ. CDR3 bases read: TGCGCCAGCAGCTTGACCCCCGGGCAGGGGGTGCACGGGGAG. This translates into CASSLTPGQGVHGE. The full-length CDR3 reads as CASSLTPGQGVHGELFF.

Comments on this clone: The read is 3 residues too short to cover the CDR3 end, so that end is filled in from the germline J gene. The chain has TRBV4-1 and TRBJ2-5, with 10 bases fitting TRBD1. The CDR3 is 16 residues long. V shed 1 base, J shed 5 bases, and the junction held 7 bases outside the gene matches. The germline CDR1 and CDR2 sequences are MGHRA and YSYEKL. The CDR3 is CASSQARTGGRETQYF. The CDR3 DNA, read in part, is TGCGCCAGCAGCCAAGCCCGGACAGGGGGTAGGGAGACC.